These 8 T cell receptor beta chains came from one sample sequenced in a study of cytomegalovirus exposure and HLA in healthy donors. The data were produced by immunoSEQ multiplex PCR, yet TCRdb's version contains in-frame clones alone and is incomplete. The sample carries roughly 45,000 clones, roughly nine tenths recorded once. The sample was PBMCs. These receptors came from a man aged 18 to 30 in good health and CMV-seronegative.

The genes are TRBV6-1 and TRBJ1-3; D gene unclear. Germline CDR1 and CDR2: MNHNS and SASEGT. The V end lost 4 bases, the J end lost 4 bases, and 8 bases lay between the germline ends. There are 13 residues in the CDR3. This chain's CDR3 is CASSVSRGNTIYF. For the CDR3, the DNA is TGTGCCAGCAGTGTATCTAGGGGAAACACCATATATTTT.

The rearrangement uses TRBV18 and TRBJ1-5; 7 bases align to TRBD1. CDR1 and CDR2 from the germline V gene are KGHSH and LQKENI. The CDR3 spans 14 residues. The V segment lost 4 bases and the J segment 5 bases; nucleotides outside the gene matches: 5. CDR3: CASSRGTEDQPQHF. CDR3 bases: TGTGCCAGCTCACGAGGGACAGAGGATCAGCCCCAGCATTTT.

The rearrangement links TRBV25-1 to TRBJ1-2; TRBD1 aligns across 7 bases. The CDR3 length is 14 residues. V trimming: 3 bases; J trimming: 6 bases; junction bases outside the gene matches: 7. From germline, CDR1 is MGHDK and CDR2 SYGVNS. This CDR3 reads CASSETGPSDGYTF. In DNA, the CDR3 is TGTGCCAGCAGTGAGACAGGGCCCTCGGATGGCTACACCTTC.

V and J are TRBV7-3 and TRBJ1-2; 12 positions agree with TRBD1. The CDR3 consists of 14 residues. J lost 4 bases, V lost 5 bases, and 2 bases had no gene match. CDR1 is SGHTA, CDR2 FQGTGA, per germline. CDR3 protein: CASSPGQGAYGYTF. The CDR3, as DNA: TGTGCCAGCAGCCCGGGACAGGGGGCCTATGGCTACACCTTC.

This chain joins TRBV11-1 and TRBJ2-1; D is uncertain. V gave up 1 base and J gave up 7 bases, with 8 bases separating them. The CDR3 is 13 amino acids. Germline-derived CDR1 and CDR2 are SGHAT and FQDESV (reference sequence). The CDR3 here is CASSLVRKNEQFF. The DNA for the CDR3 is TGTGCCAGCAGCTTAGTCAGAAAGAATGAGCAGTTCTTC.

This clone was seen a handful of times. The V and J genes are TRBV2 and TRBJ1-1; D unresolved. V was shortened by 6 bases and J by 6 bases, with 20 bases between the two germline ends. CDR3 length: 15 residues. CDR1 and CDR2 (germline): SNHLY, FYNNEI. The CDR3: CASRLHSLIPSEAFF. The CDR3 DNA is TGTGCCAGCAGGTTACACAGCCTAATTCCCTCTGAAGCTTTCTTT.

This sequence joins TRBV10-3 and TRBJ2-2, with D possibly being TRBD2 (6 bases). CDR1 and CDR2 from the germline V gene are ENHRY and SYGVKD. Trimming cost V 5 bases and J 0 bases, with 13 bases left between them. This CDR3 spans 16 amino acids. The DNA for the CDR3 is TGTGCCATCAGTCCGCGGGACGGCACGAACACCGGGGAGCTGTTTTTT. This translates into CAISPRDGTNTGELFF.

The chain joins TRBV10-3 to TRBJ2-7; TRBD2 might be the D (5 bases). The CDR3 spans 14 residues. Between the trimmed V and J ends, which lost 4 bases and 4 bases, there was a span of 14 bases. Germline V gene lookup returns CDR1 ENHRY and CDR2 SYGVKD. DNA of the CDR3: TGTGCCATCAGTGTACGGCCACGCGGGTACGAGCAGTACTTC. It is translated as CAISVRPRGYEQYF.